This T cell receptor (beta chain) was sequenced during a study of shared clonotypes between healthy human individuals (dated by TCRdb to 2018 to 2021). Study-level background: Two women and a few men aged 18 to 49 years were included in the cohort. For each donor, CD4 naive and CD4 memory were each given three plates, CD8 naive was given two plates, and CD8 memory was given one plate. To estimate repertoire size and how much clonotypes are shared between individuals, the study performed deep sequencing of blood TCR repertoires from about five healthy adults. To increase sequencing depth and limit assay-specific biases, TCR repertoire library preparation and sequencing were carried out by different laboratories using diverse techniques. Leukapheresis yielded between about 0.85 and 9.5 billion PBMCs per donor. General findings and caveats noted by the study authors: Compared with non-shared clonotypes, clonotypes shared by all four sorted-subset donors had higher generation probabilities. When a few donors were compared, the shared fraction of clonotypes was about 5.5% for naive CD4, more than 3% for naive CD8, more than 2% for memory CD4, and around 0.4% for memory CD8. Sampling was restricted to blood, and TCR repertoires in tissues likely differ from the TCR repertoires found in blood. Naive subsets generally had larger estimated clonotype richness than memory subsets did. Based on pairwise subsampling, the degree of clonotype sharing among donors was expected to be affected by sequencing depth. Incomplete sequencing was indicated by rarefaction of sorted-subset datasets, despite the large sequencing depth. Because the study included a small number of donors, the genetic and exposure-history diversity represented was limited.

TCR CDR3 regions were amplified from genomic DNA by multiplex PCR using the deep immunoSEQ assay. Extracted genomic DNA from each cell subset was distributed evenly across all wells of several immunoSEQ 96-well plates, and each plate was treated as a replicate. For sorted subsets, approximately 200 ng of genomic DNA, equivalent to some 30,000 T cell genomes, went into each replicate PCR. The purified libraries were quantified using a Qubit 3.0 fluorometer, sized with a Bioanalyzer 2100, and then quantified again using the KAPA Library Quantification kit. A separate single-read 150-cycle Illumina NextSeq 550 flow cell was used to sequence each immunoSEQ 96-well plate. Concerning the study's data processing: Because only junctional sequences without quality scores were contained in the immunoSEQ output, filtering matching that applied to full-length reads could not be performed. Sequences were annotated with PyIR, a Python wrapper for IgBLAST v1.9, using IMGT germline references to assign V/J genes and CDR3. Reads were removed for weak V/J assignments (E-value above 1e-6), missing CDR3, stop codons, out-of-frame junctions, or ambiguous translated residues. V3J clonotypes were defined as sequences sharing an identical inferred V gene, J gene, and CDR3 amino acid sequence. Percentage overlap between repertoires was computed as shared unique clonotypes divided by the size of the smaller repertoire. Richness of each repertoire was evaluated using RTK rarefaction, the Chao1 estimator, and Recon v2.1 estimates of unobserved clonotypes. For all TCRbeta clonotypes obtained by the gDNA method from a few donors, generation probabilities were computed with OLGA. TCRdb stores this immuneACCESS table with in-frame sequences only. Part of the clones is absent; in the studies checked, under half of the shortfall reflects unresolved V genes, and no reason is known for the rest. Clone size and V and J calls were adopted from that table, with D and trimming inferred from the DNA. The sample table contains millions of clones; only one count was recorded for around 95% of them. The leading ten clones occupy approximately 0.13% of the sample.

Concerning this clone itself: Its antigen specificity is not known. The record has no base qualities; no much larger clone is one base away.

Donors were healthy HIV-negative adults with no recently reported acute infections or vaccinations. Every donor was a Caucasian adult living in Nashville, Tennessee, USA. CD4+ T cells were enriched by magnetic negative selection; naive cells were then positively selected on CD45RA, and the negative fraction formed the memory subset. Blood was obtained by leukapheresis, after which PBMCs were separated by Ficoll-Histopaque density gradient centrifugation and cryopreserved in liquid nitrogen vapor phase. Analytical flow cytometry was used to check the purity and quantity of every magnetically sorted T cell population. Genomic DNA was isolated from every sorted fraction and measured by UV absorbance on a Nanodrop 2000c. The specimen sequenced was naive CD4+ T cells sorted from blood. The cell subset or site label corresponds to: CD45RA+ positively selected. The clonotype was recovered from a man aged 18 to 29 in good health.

Here the CDR3 is given as CAISVAGGNTGELFF. The nucleotides are TGTGCCATCAGTGTTGCGGGGGGGAACACCGGGGAGCTGTTTTTT. The chain couples TRBV10-3 to TRBJ2-2; 8 junctional bases match TRBD2. The germline V gene specifies ENHRY as CDR1 and SYGVKD as CDR2. Relative to germline, V is missing 4 bases and J is missing 1 base, with 2 bases of the junction outside any gene match. Spanning cysteine to phenylalanine, the CDR3 consists of 15 amino acids. The only DNA kept is the CDR3, 45 bases in frame from the first base.